A selection of T cell receptor beta chains follows, all from one sample in a study of Ad26.COV2.S vaccination and SARS-CoV-2 variants. Sequencing was performed with immunoSEQ multiplex PCR; in TCRdb, only in-frame clones are kept and a portion is missing. The data contain just under 250,000 clones, over 75% of them singletons. The sequences come from peripheral blood, collected in a trial of Ad26.COV2.S vaccine versus placebo. The receptors stem from a person aged 18-60 years who received the Ad26.COV2.S COVID-19 vaccine or a placebo. CDR3s include the opening cysteine and the closing phenylalanine or tryptophan. Each record gives: CDR3 protein, V gene, clone size, J gene. The size of a clone is reported for some rows only, either as once, few or many, or as a class for expanded clones.

CDR3: CASSLGLTLYADYYGYTF; V: TRBV13; size: -; J: TRBJ1-2
CDR3: CASSSGQAQGVGTEAFF; V: TRBV5-5; size: -; J: TRBJ1-1
CDR3: CASSPEGDGGYTF; V: TRBV5-1; size: -; J: TRBJ1-2
CDR3: CAISETGLAGVAGELFF; V: TRBV10-3; size: -; J: TRBJ2-2
CDR3: CATRGSEGSSGNTIYF; V: TRBV15; size: -; J: TRBJ1-3
CDR3: CATSDEPNTEAFF; V: TRBV10-3; size: -; J: TRBJ1-1
CDR3: CASSLRVAGGKNEQYF; V: TRBV5-1; size: -; J: TRBJ2-7
CDR3: CASSVGTSGEVAGELFF; V: TRBV9; size: -; J: TRBJ2-2
CDR3: CASRGGGIPGETQYF; V: TRBV5-8; size: once; J: TRBJ2-5
CDR3: CASSQDSPNTGELFF; V: TRBV3-1/TRBV3-2; size: -; J: TRBJ2-2
CDR3: CASSFRTGTPLHF; V: TRBV7-2; size: -; J: TRBJ1-6
CDR3: CSVGDRRSSTDTQYF; V: TRBV29-1; size: once; J: TRBJ2-3
CDR3: CASSQELAGAYNEQFF; V: TRBV4-3; size: -; J: TRBJ2-1
CDR3: CASSFDYNEQFF; V: TRBV6-6; size: many; J: TRBJ2-1
CDR3: CASSQGDKSSGANVLTF; V: TRBV4-3; size: -; J: TRBJ2-6
CDR3: CASSMSGGVSKNIQYF; V: TRBV19; size: -; J: TRBJ2-4
CDR3: CASSSRQGVDNSPLHF; V: TRBV5-1; size: -; J: TRBJ1-6
CDR3: CASSLGRDNTEAFF; V: TRBV5-1; size: -; J: TRBJ1-1
CDR3: CASSLGTASTDTQYF; V: TRBV7-6; size: -; J: TRBJ2-3
CDR3: CASSTAGKGTQYF; V: TRBV2; size: -; J: TRBJ2-3
CDR3: CASTWADTIYF; V: TRBV19; size: few; J: TRBJ1-3
CDR3: CASSPQPGQPQHF; V: TRBV9; size: few; J: TRBJ1-5
CDR3: CASSRKTNEQFF; V: TRBV5-6; size: -; J: TRBJ2-1
CDR3: CASSDVDRGRETQYF; V: TRBV11-2; size: -; J: TRBJ2-5
CDR3: CASSLGSGGTDTQYF; V: TRBV7-3; size: -; J: TRBJ2-3
CDR3: CASSPSMDTQYF; V: TRBV7-2; size: -; J: TRBJ2-3
CDR3: CASSLRGARGYTF; V: TRBV28; size: -; J: TRBJ1-2
CDR3: CASSVGINSEAFF; V: TRBV2; size: -; J: TRBJ1-1
CDR3: CSVARALATEQYF; V: TRBV29-1; size: -; J: TRBJ2-7
CDR3: CASSVWTATINTEAFF; V: TRBV5-5; size: -; J: TRBJ1-1
CDR3: CASSLRIGGYEQYF; V: TRBV6-5; size: -; J: TRBJ2-7
CDR3: CASSSMTVRSGYTF; V: TRBV7-9; size: few; J: TRBJ1-2
CDR3: CAWSRGTGGGPYTQYF; V: TRBV30; size: once; J: TRBJ2-3
CDR3: CASSPDIGGEQYF; V: TRBV5-4; size: -; J: TRBJ2-7